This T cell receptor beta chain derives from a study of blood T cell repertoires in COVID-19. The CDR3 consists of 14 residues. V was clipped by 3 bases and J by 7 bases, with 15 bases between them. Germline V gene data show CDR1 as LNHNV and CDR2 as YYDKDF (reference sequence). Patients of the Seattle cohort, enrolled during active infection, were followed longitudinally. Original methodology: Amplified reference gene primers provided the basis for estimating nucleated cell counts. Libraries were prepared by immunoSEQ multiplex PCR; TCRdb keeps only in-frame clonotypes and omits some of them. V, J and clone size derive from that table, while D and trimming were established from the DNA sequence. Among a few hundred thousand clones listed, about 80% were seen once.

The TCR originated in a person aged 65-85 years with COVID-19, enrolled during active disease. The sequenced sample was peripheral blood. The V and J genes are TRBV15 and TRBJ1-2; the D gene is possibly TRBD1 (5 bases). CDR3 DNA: TGTGCCACCAGCAGTGATAGGGGCCGTCTTGGCTACACCTTC. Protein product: CATSSDRGRLGYTF. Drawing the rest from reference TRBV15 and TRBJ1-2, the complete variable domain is DAMVIQNPRYQVTQFGKPVTLSCSQTLNHNVMYWYQQKSSQAPKLLFHYYDKDFNNEADTPDNFQSRRPNTSFCFLDIRSPGLGDTAMYLCATSSDRGRLGYTFGSGTRLTVV.